This T cell receptor beta chain derives from a study of neurological immune-mediated disorders. Study findings and constraints: Because no CDR3 amino acid sequences were shared across subjects by expanded clones, private repertoires were suggested in all groups.

This clonotype was seen at least ten times. Antigen specificity is unknown. Template-switch 5'RACE cDNA synthesis added a 10-nucleotide unique molecular identifier. From 15-18 subjects, each sequencing run yielded over 180 million TCR-beta sequences. TCRdb re-called the 5' RACE reads with MiXCR, one entry per CDR3 protein. This sample has around 47,000 distinct CDR3 sequences, with 9.5% to 15% found just once. The CDR3 consists of 12 residues. Germline lookup yields CDR1 WSHSY and CDR2 SAAADI. Trimming left V 9 bases short and J 4 bases short, with 10 bases between. 2 million PBMCs stored at -80 C were the source of the unsorted libraries.

Sequenced material: PBMCs. The genes are TRBV10-2 and TRBJ1-3; D remains ambiguous. The TCR was taken from a female donor in good health. The CDR3 DNA reads TGCGCCAGTTGGACGAGCGGAAACACCATATATTTT. Its translation: CASWTSGNTIYF.